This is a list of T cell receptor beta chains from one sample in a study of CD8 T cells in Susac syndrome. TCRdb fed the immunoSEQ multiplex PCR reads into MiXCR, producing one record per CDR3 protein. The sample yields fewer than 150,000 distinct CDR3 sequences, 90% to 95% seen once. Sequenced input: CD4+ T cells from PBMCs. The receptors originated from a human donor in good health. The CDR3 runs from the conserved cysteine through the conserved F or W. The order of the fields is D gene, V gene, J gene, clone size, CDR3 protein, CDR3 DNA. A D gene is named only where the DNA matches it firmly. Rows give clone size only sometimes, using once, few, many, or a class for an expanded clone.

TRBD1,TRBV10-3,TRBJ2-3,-,CAISPTGEGTDTQYF,TGTGCCATCAGTCCTACAGGGGAAGGCACAGATACGCAGTATTTT
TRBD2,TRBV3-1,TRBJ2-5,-,CASSQGPSGRMKTQYF,TGTGCCAGCAGCCAAGGCCCTAGCGGGAGGATGAAGACCCAGTACTTC
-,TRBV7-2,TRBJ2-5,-,CASSLGASGAQYF,TGTGCCAGCAGCTTAGGAGCGTCCGGAGCCCAGTACTTC
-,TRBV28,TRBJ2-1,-,CASSSHSGADGEQFF,TGTGCCAGCAGCTCTCACAGCGGAGCCGACGGTGAGCAGTTCTTC
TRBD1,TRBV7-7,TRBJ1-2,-,CASSPGQDDNYGYTF,TGTGCTAGCAGTCCGGGACAGGATGACAACTATGGCTACACCTTC
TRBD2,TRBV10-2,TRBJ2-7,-,CASRSLAGGYEQYF,TGCGCCAGTCGCTCGTTAGCGGGCGGCTACGAGCAGTACTTC
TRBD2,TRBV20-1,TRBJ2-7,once,CSANGLAGGRGEQYF,TGCAGTGCTAATGGACTAGCGGGAGGCCGAGGCGAGCAGTACTTC
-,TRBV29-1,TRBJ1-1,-,CSGIRGTEAFF,TGCAGCGGCATCAGGGGTACTGAAGCTTTCTTT
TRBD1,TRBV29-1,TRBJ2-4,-,CSVFGTATKNIQYF,TGCAGCGTTTTCGGGACAGCTACCAAAAACATTCAGTACTTC
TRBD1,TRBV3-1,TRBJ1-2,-,CASSQEITGGHNGYTF,TGTGCCAGCAGCCAAGAGATCACAGGGGGACACAATGGCTACACCTTC
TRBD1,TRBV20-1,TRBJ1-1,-,CSAHRGLSTEAFF,TGCAGTGCTCACAGGGGGCTGAGCACTGAAGCTTTCTTT
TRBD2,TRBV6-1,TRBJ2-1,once,CASSESASGRHEQFF,TGTGCCAGCAGTGAGTCGGCTAGCGGGAGACATGAGCAGTTCTTC
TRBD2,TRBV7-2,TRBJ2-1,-,CASSVLTSGPWNEQFF,TGTGCCAGCAGCGTATTGACTAGCGGACCCTGGAATGAGCAGTTCTTC
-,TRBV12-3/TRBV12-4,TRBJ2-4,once,CASSLVPTEKNIQYF,TGTGCCAGCAGTTTAGTCCCGACTGAAAAAAACATTCAGTACTTC
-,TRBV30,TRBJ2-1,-,CAWSPTFSQVPYNEQFF,TGTGCCTGGAGTCCTACTTTTAGCCAAGTCCCCTACAATGAGCAGTTCTTC
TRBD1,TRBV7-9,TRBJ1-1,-,CASSSGGGITEAFF,TGTGCCAGCAGCTCAGGGGGGGGAATCACTGAAGCTTTCTTT
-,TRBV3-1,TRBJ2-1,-,CASSLNNEQFF,TGTGCCAGCAGTTTGAATAATGAGCAGTTCTTC
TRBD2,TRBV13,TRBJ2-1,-,CASSPGLAGGTSYNEQFF,TGTGCCAGCAGCCCGGGACTAGCGGGAGGGACCTCCTACAATGAGCAGTTCTTC
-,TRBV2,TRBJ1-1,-,CASTPMNTEAFF,TGTGCCAGCACCCCAATGAACACTGAAGCTTTCTTT
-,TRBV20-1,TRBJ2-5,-,CSARGRGYQETQYF,TGCAGTGCTAGAGGTCGAGGCTACCAAGAGACCCAGTACTTC
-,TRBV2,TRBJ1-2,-,CASSLGGRRANYGYTF,TGTGCCAGCAGCTTGGGGGGCAGGAGAGCTAACTATGGCTACACCTTC
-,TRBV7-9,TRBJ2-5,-,CASSLYTQETQYF,TGTGCCAGCAGCTTATACACGCAAGAGACCCAGTACTTC
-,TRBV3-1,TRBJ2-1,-,CASSPLSGTLYNEQFF,TGTGCCAGCAGCCCCCTCTCTGGGACTCTGTACAATGAGCAGTTCTTC
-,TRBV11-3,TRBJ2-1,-,CASSRYEDRNEQFF,TGTGCCAGCAGCCGATACGAGGACCGCAATGAGCAGTTCTTC
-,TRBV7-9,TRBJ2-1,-,CASSIDSYNEQFF,TGTGCCAGCAGTATAGACTCCTACAATGAGCAGTTCTTC
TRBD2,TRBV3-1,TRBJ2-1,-,CASSRGAGGRSYNEQFF,TGTGCCAGCAGCCGGGGAGCGGGAGGGCGATCCTACAATGAGCAGTTCTTC
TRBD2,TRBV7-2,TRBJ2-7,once,CASSLGLAVPYEQYF,TGTGCCAGCAGCTTGGGACTAGCGGTACCCTACGAGCAGTACTTC
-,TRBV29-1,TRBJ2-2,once,CSVVGTKGTGELFF,TGCAGCGTTGTAGGGACGAAGGGCACCGGGGAGCTGTTTTTT
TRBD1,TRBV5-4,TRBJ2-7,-,CASSHAGGGEQYF,TGTGCCAGCAGCCATGCAGGGGGCGGGGAGCAGTACTTC
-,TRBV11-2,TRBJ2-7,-,CASSGQAGGEQYF,TGTGCCAGCAGCGGGCAGGCCGGAGGGGAGCAGTACTTC
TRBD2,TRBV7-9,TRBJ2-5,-,CASNIAGQETQYF,TGTGCCAGCAACATAGCGGGCCAAGAGACCCAGTACTTC